This TCR beta chain was observed in a study of Graves' ophthalmopathy and Graves' hyperthyroidism. As diagnostic evidence, clinical symptoms, serum thyroxine, TRAb, thyroid ultrasound and orbital computed tomography were relied upon. The germline CDR1 and CDR2 sequences are DFQATT and SNEGSKA (reference sequence). The CDR3 runs 17 residues. J gave up 3 bases and V 0 bases, and 6 bases lay outside the gene matches. Transcripts of RNA were the source for amplifying TCR beta CDR3 regions. HTBI primers primed a first-round RT-PCR, and a second-round multiplex PCR followed. TCRdb used MiXCR to reprocess the multiplex PCR reads, holding one entry per CDR3 protein. The data hold around 1.1 million distinct CDR3 sequences, with around a third observed a single time. This clonotype turned up a few times.

This receptor was taken from an adult man with Graves' hyperthyroidism. The sequencing input was peripheral blood or thyroid tissue (not recorded which). This chain uses TRBV20-1 with TRBJ2-2; TRBD2 aligns across 11 bases. CDR3 protein: CSARDTSGSGYTGELFF. The CDR3 nucleotides read TGCAGTGCTAGAGATACTAGCGGGAGTGGGTACACCGGGGAGCTGTTTTTT.